This T cell receptor (beta chain) is drawn from a study of radiation and T cells in renal cell carcinoma (dated by TCRdb to the early 2020s). Regarding the complete study: TCR beta sequencing covered fewer than 60 samples in total, comprising roughly 26 tumors and around 27 peripheral blood samples. In the roughly 54 samples combined, 4 million to 5 million unique CDR3 nucleotide sequences were found, encoding roughly 2,500,000 unique CDR3 amino acid sequences. Study-wide conclusions, independent of this receptor: A greater number of dominant CDR3 motifs was detected in irradiated tumors than in control tumors, and a larger share of the repertoire was occupied by these motifs in irradiated tumors than in control tumors. In blood, the top tumor clonotypes increased between baseline and 2 weeks post-radiation and then shrank by 4 weeks, which suggests that tumor-resident clones expanded only transiently. No pretreatment tumor biopsies were available, so the baseline intratumoral presence of clonotypes could not be determined. With a single-armed trial design, the study had no way to address how radiation dose or scheduling affects the TCR repertoire. Higher TCR clonality was observed in irradiated tumors than in controls, with an average of around 50% of the repertoire accounted for by the top 100 clonotypes, compared with approximately 40% in nephrectomy-only tumors. Only small tumor regions of roughly 1 g were available, so intratumoral heterogeneity was not captured.

V drops 1 base and J drops 11 bases, leaving 14 bases in between. Looking up the germline V gene yields CDR1 SGHDN and CDR2 FVKESK. Its CDR3 holds 13 amino acids, cysteine through phenylalanine. Only the CDR3 part of the read is kept: 39 bases, read in frame from the first base. Following the manufacturer's recommendations, the immunoSEQ kit was used to generate TCR beta libraries from genomic DNA. For library preparation, a first multiplex PCR was performed with proprietary primers, followed by a second PCR in which unique barcodes were added, and bead cleanups were performed after each round. A positive control reaction and a negative control reaction, both provided in the kit, were run with every batch of samples. The final libraries underwent checking on an Agilent 4200 TapeStation D1000 ScreenTape, volumetric pooling, and quantification by qPCR. Sequencing was performed on an Illumina NextSeq500 using a MidOutput 150-cycle cartridge, with 156 Read1 cycles, 15 Index1 cycles, and the kit custom primers. The pooled library was loaded at 0.75 to 1 pM, and approximately 20% PhiX control was spiked in. The paper's processing steps were these. Vendor-processed data were analyzed in R, and a clonotype was defined as all T cells sharing the same CDR3 nucleotide sequence. For clone abundance analyses, frequencies were normalized to the 10,000 most abundant clones per sample. Before analysis, public T cell clones were removed, and these numbered fewer than six per sample on average. The dominant motif analysis was done with ImmunoMap using the PAM10 matrix, a gap penalty of 30, and a homology threshold of 0.3, and motifs with a cumulative frequency of at least 0.01 were considered dominant. Tumor-enriched clonotypes and baseline blood-enriched clonotypes were defined as those with an abundance difference of at least 32-fold between compartments. Similarity between tumor and blood repertoires was quantified using the Baroni-Urbani and Buser coefficient, and groups were compared with two-tailed Wilcoxon tests in R. TCRdb provides this immuneACCESS table in a form limited to in-frame rearrangements. Some clones are lacking; in checked studies, under half of them reflect an unresolved V gene, and why the rest are absent is not known. The V and J calls and clone size were taken over from that table, and D and trimming were inferred from the DNA. The table for this sample lists more than 15,000 clones; around 50% of them were counted only once. Of the sample, about 11% is held by the ten largest clones.

For this clone: It lacks a known antigen. The record has no base qualities; no much larger clone is one base away.

Per the publication, the time point label means: tumor resected at nephrectomy. Sample treatment or condition, as interpreted from the label and publication: 15 Gy SBRT to primary tumor, nephrectomy 4 weeks later. Samples came from a clinical trial, in which primary renal cell carcinomas received 15 Gy stereotactic body radiation therapy followed by nephrectomy 4 weeks later. Every patient had renal cell carcinoma of clear cell pathology. Tumors were dissociated mechanically, digested with collagenase/hyaluronidase at 37 degrees C, processed in gentleMACS C tubes, and stored in liquid nitrogen. Genomic DNA for TCR sequencing was prepared using the QIAamp DNA Blood Mini Kit (Qiagen). The analyses included just those samples that passed every quality control check.

Recombination linked TRBV14 to TRBJ1-1; TRBD1 could be the D gene, as 5 bases match. Sequencing was performed on tumor tissue, taken from a patient whose treatment included radiotherapy and nephrectomy. The source is a man aged 50-60 years with renal cell carcinoma. The CDR3 has the sequence CASSQARGGGAFF. The base sequence is TGTGCCAGCAGCCAAGCCCGGGGGGGAGGCGCTTTCTTT.